The clone carrying this T cell receptor beta chain was seen only a few times. Its antigen remains unidentified. A single record per CDR3 protein comes from TCRdb applying MiXCR to the 5' RACE reads. The sample holds around 320,000 distinct CDR3 sequences, 28% seen once. This sample is drawn from a study of T-cell memory formation after mild COVID-19. Overall study findings and caveats: The appearance of some responding clones in pre-infection memory suggested that cross-reactive memory joined.

The length of the CDR3 is 15 residues. CDR1 SGHRS and CDR2 YFSETQ come from the germline V gene. The junction had 6 bases not matched to a gene; V was cut back by 3 bases and J by 2 bases. Source material: PBMCs or a T cell subset sorted from them (not recorded which). J is TRBJ2-5 and V is TRBV5-1; TRBD1 agrees at 8 bases. The clonotype originates from an adult woman who had mild COVID-19 (a few samples of this study predate the infection). Cell type and time point are not known. In nucleotides, the CDR3 is TGCGCCAGCAGCTGGGGATGGACAGGGCAAGAGACCCAGTACTTC. Translating gives CASSWGWTGQETQYF.